The 4 T cell receptor beta chains presented below share a single source sample, sequenced in a study of blood T cell repertoires in COVID-19. Sequenced by immunoSEQ multiplex PCR; TCRdb stores in-frame clones only, minus some. The sample holds roughly 500,000 clones, 88% seen once. The sample comprised PBMCs or T cells enriched from blood (not recorded which). These receptors originate from a woman aged 40 to 50 who had recovered from COVID-19.

The chain links TRBV18 to TRBJ1-5; D perhaps matches TRBD1 (5 bases). V was trimmed by 6 bases and J by 1 base, leaving 10 bases between them. The CDR3 consists of 14 residues. In germline, CDR1 is KGHSH, CDR2 LQKENI. The CDR3 nucleotides read TGTGCCAGCTCTAACCGGGGGAGCAATCAGCCCCAGCATTTT. Its protein product is CASSNRGSNQPQHF.

This sequence joins TRBV7-9 and TRBJ2-1; 7 positions match TRBD2. CDR3 length: 13 residues. Germline assignment: CDR1 SEHNR and CDR2 FQNEAQ (reference sequence). The V gene end was trimmed by 1 base and the J gene end by 12 bases; junction bases not matched to a gene: 6. The CDR3: CASSLVGGTTQFF. In DNA form, the CDR3 reads TGTGCCAGCAGCTTAGTGGGGGGGACTACGCAGTTCTTC.

This chain joins TRBV12-3 or TRBV12-4 and TRBJ1-2; 7 bases match TRBD1. J lost 5 bases, V lost 5 bases, and 5 bases had no gene match. The CDR3 runs to 13 residues. In DNA form, the CDR3 reads TGTGCCAGCAGTCTAACAGGGGTTTATGGCTACACCTTC. Translating gives CASSLTGVYGYTF.

This chain connects TRBV5-1 to TRBJ2-1, with D perhaps TRBD2 (6 bases). Germline V gene lookup returns CDR1 SGHRS and CDR2 YFSETQ. V dropped 1 base and J dropped 8 bases, with 10 bases sitting between them. This CDR3 spans 13 amino acids. The CDR3 DNA follows: TGCGCCAGCAGCTTGATGGGCGGGGATGAGCAGTTCTTC. It encodes CASSLMGGDEQFF.